The following is a TCR beta chain sequence with its context. Its antigen is undetermined. In making TCR cDNA, 5'RACE template switching added a universal primer site and UMIs to it. Via MiXCR, TCRdb re-called the 5' RACE reads, giving one row per CDR3 protein. The repertoire consists of over 250,000 distinct CDR3 sequences, with roughly 4.3% occurring once and the leading ten covering about 26%. This entry is derived from a study of T cells after yellow fever vaccination. Study-wide findings and caveats: A minor fraction of clonotypes spanned both CD4 and CD8 compartments. Within FACS-sorted repertoires, abundant clonotypes contaminating from the bulk population could be present.

Material: PBMCs, obtained 5 days after the yellow fever booster vaccination. This sequence was found in a man aged 18-30 years who received the YFV17D yellow fever vaccine.

The CDR3 protein is CASTPDRGLYGYTF. CDR3 DNA sequence: TGTGCCAGCACCCCCGACAGGGGACTGTATGGCTACACCTTC. This rearrangement joins TRBV28 to TRBJ1-2; 8 bases agree with TRBD1. The CDR3 covers 14 residues. Trimming cost V 7 bases and J 5 bases; bases outside gene matches: 9. Germline CDR1 and CDR2: MDHEN and SYDVKM.